Following are 27 T cell receptor beta chains from one sample sequenced in a study of T cells in Graves' hyperthyroidism and ophthalmopathy. TCR beta CDR3 regions were amplified from RNA. HTBI primers were the set used in a first-round RT-PCR of the TCR CDR3. TCRdb used MiXCR to reprocess the multiplex PCR reads, holding one entry per CDR3 protein. The sample shows roughly 700,000 distinct CDR3 sequences, approximately 15% of them seen only once. Sequencing was done on a sample of blood. The source is a man in his fifties or sixties with Graves' hyperthyroidism.

The V gene is TRBV7-2, the J gene TRBJ2-3; D call uncertain. This CDR3 is 14 amino acids long. V lost 0 bases and J 4 bases, leaving 8 bases between the germline ends. Germline assignment: CDR1 SGHTA and CDR2 FQGNSA. The CDR3 protein is CASSLAPAADTQYF. Written as DNA, the CDR3 is TGTGCCAGCAGCTTAGCCCCCGCGGCAGATACGCAGTATTTT.

Ten or more counts support this clonotype. V gene TRBV6-2 or TRBV6-3 combines with J gene TRBJ2-7, with D possibly matching TRBD1 (6 bases). Trimming took off 0 bases at V and 6 bases at J, with 9 bases between the two ends. The CDR3 contains 13 residues. Germline loops: CDR1 MNHEY, CDR2 SVGEGT. Here the CDR3 DNA reads TGTGCCAGCAGTTACTCACGGACAGTCGAGCAGTACTTC. Translating it yields CASSYSRTVEQYF.

The sample holds a few counts of this clonotype. The chain couples TRBV24-1 to TRBJ2-1; D may correspond to TRBD1 or TRBD2 (6 bases each). Germline V gene lookup returns CDR1 KGHDR and CDR2 SFDVKD. V lost 5 bases and J 0 bases, leaving 13 bases between the germline ends. The CDR3 is 16 amino acids. The CDR3 protein is CATSVGGGGSYNEQFF. CDR3 nucleotide sequence: TGTGCCACCAGTGTAGGAGGGGGTGGCTCCTACAATGAGCAGTTCTTC.

This clonotype has just a few counts. The genes are TRBV4-2 and TRBJ2-1; 9 bases are shared with TRBD2. V was clipped by 0 bases and J by 3 bases; unmatched bases: 3. The germline V gene has CDR1 LGHNA and CDR2 YNFKEQ. The length of the CDR3 is 16 residues. The CDR3: CASSQEAGGNYNEQFF. CDR3 bases: TGTGCCAGCAGCCAAGAAGCGGGAGGCAACTACAATGAGCAGTTCTTC.

The J gene is TRBJ2-1, the V gene TRBV19; 8 bases align to TRBD2. With V trimmed by 9 bases and J by 7 bases, 8 bases remained unmatched. The CDR3 contains 13 residues. The V gene's germline CDR1 is LNHDA and CDR2 SQIVND (reference sequence). CDR3 bases: TGTGCCAGCGCCCCGGGACTAGGGAATGAGCAGTTCTTC. Its protein product is CASAPGLGNEQFF.

This clonotype was detected many times. This chain links TRBV2 with TRBJ2-1; 10 nucleotides align to TRBD2. CDR3 length equals 16 residues. After removal of 2 bases from V and 7 bases from J, the junction contained 8 bases not matched to a gene. Germline V CDR1 and CDR2: SNHLY, FYNNEI. The CDR3: CASSEKASGSRNEQFF. In nucleotides, the CDR3 is TGTGCCAGCAGTGAAAAGGCTAGCGGGAGTCGGAATGAGCAGTTCTTC. The full variable domain, in which reference TRBV2 and TRBJ2-1 provide the parts outside the CDR3, is EPEVTQTPSHQVTQMGQEVILRCVPISNHLYFYWYRQILGQKVEFLVSFYNNEISEKSEIFDDQFSVERPDGSNFTLKIRSTKLEDSAMYFCASSEKASGSRNEQFFGPGTRLTVL.

This clonotype has at least ten counts. The chain links TRBV7-2 to TRBJ2-7, with D uncertain. CDR1 and CDR2 from the germline V gene are SGHTA and FQGNSA. The length of the CDR3 is 14 residues. V was pared by 1 base and J by 0 bases, with 7 bases between. The DNA for the CDR3 is TGTGCCAGCAGCTTAGGTCCGAGCTCCTACGAGCAGTACTTC. It is translated as CASSLGPSSYEQYF.

Only a few counts were recorded for this clonotype. The V call is TRBV7-2, the J call TRBJ2-1; 7 bases line up with TRBD2. CDR3 size: 14 residues. V lost 3 bases and J lost 7; bases outside the gene matches: 6. CDR1 SGHTA and CDR2 FQGNSA come from the germline V gene. The CDR3 nucleotides read TGTGCCAGCAGCTTGGGACTATTCCTTAATGAGCAGTTCTTC. It encodes CASSLGLFLNEQFF.

The chain has TRBV28 and TRBJ1-2; D is ambiguous. Germline V gene sequence: CDR1 MDHEN, CDR2 SYDVKM. The ends were cut back, 5 bases at V and 4 bases at J, with 14 bases in the middle. This CDR3 is 14 amino acids long. CDR3 sequence: CASSPDGRVYGYTF. DNA of the CDR3: TGTGCCAGCAGTCCAGACGGTCGCGTCTATGGCTACACCTTC.

This clonotype came up a few times. The J gene is TRBJ1-5, the V gene TRBV19; D ambiguous. This CDR3 has 15 amino acids. V lost 3 bases and J lost 0, with 9 bases in between. The germline gives CDR1 LNHDA, CDR2 SQIVND (reference sequence). The CDR3 region is CASSIPNPSNQPQHF. CDR3 in DNA: TGTGCCAGTAGTATCCCAAACCCTAGCAATCAGCCCCAGCATTTT. The entire variable domain, with the rest obtained from reference TRBV19 and TRBJ1-5, is as follows: DGGITQSPKYLFRKEGQNVTLSCEQNLNHDAMYWYRQDPGQGLRLIYYSQIVNDFQKGDIAEGYSVSREKKESFPLTVTSAQKNPTAFYLCASSIPNPSNQPQHFGDGTRLSIL.

This clonotype appeared a few times. This chain joins TRBV20-1 and TRBJ2-1; perhaps TRBD2 as D (7 bases). Germline assignment: CDR1 DFQATT and CDR2 SNEGSKA (reference sequence). The germline V and J ends were trimmed by 3 bases and 6 bases, with 24 bases remaining between them. This CDR3 has 17 amino acids. The chain's CDR3 is CSARRRRGLGEGNEQFF. In nucleotides, the CDR3 is TGCAGTGCTAGGAGGAGGCGGGGGCTTGGAGAAGGCAATGAGCAGTTCTTC.

The sample holds a few counts of this clonotype. The chain couples TRBV28 to TRBJ1-4, with 7 bases identical to TRBD1. Germline CDR1 MDHEN, CDR2 SYDVKM. The CDR3 is 15 residues long. With V trimmed by 3 bases and J by 7 bases, 8 bases remained unmatched. The CDR3 nucleotides are TGTGCCAGCAGTTTGACAAGACAGGGAACTGAAAAACTGTTTTTT. Its protein is CASSLTRQGTEKLFF.

This clonotype was picked up many times. V gene TRBV27 combines with J gene TRBJ1-6; TRBD1 matches at 8 bases. There are 16 residues in the CDR3. Germline-derived CDR1 and CDR2 are MNHEY and SMNVEV (reference sequence). The J segment lost 8 bases and the V segment lost 3 bases, leaving 9 bases of the junction unmatched. The CDR3 DNA reads TGTGCCAGCAGTTTCAAATCAGGGGGCGTCGATTCACCCCTCCACTTT. Translated, it gives CASSFKSGGVDSPLHF.

This clonotype has only a few counts. A read error may account for a junction end that differs from germline. This chain joins TRBV7-2 and TRBJ2-7; D is unresolved. CDR1 and CDR2 (germline): SGHTA, FQGNSA. The CDR3 loop spans 13 amino acids. The CDR3 bases are TGTGCCAGCAGCTTAGAGGGCTCCTGCGAGCAGTACTTC. The encoded protein is CASSLEGSCEQYF.

The chain's CDR3 is CASSPNSIGVVEQFF. CDR3 bases: TGCGCCAGCAGCCCTAACTCTATAGGGGTTGTGGAGCAGTTCTTC. V usage is TRBV4-3 and J usage is TRBJ2-1; the D gene is possibly TRBD1 (5 bases). The V end was cut by 4 bases, the J end by 10 bases, with 20 bases between. CDR1 LGHNA and CDR2 YSLEER come from the germline V gene. The CDR3 totals 15 residues.

This chain connects TRBV9 to TRBJ1-5, with a weak D call TRBD1 (6 bases). CDR3 length equals 14 residues. CDR1 and CDR2 (germline): SGDLS, YYNGEE. Deletions cut 4 bases from V and 3 bases from J, with 11 bases between. The CDR3 spells CASSPWTDNQPQHF. The CDR3 region has the DNA TGTGCCAGCAGCCCCTGGACAGACAATCAGCCCCAGCATTTT.

This clonotype showed up just a few times. It may be a read error: a sequence one base away is much more abundant. The rearrangement uses TRBV27 and TRBJ2-1, with D hard to call. This CDR3 has 11 amino acids. Germline lookup yields CDR1 MNHEY and CDR2 SMNVEV (reference sequence). Trimming stripped 3 bases from V and 9 bases from J, with 6 bases between. In nucleotides, the CDR3 is TGTGCCAGCAGTTTCTATGGTGAGCAGTTCTTC. Its protein is CASSFYGEQFF.

This clonotype has at least ten counts. The V gene is TRBV11-1, the J gene TRBJ2-7, with 7 nucleotides matching TRBD1. J gave up 4 bases and V 5 bases, and 5 bases lay outside the gene matches. CDR1 is SGHAT, CDR2 FQDESV, per germline (reference sequence). The CDR3 totals 13 residues. CDR3 DNA sequence: TGTGCCAGCAGCATACAGGGGCGGTACGAGCAGTACTTC. Its protein product is CASSIQGRYEQYF.

This clonotype appeared many times. This chain connects TRBV5-1 to TRBJ2-5; 10 positions match TRBD1. Germline-derived CDR1 and CDR2 are SGHRS and YFSETQ. J lost 4 bases, V lost 1 base, and 4 bases had no gene match. This CDR3 region has 15 residues. CDR3 residues: CASSLMGQGPETQYF. The CDR3 bases are TGCGCCAGCAGCTTGATGGGACAGGGGCCAGAGACCCAGTACTTC.

This chain joins TRBV4-1 and TRBJ2-1; tentatively, D is TRBD2 (6 bases). Per the germline V gene, CDR1 is MGHRA and CDR2 is YSYEKL. V lost 3 bases and J 4 bases, leaving 19 bases between the germline ends. This CDR3 is built from 17 residues. The CDR3 DNA is TGCGCCAGCAGCCATGGGGGACTCGGCATGGCTTACAATGAGCAGTTCTTC. This codes for CASSHGGLGMAYNEQFF.

The chain uses TRBV28 and TRBJ1-2, with D tentatively TRBD1 (5 bases). The germline CDR1 and CDR2 sequences are MDHEN and SYDVKM. The germline V and J ends were trimmed by 7 bases and 4 bases, with 16 bases remaining between them. The CDR3 has 14 amino acids. CDR3 region: CASTPRGGIYGYTF. The CDR3 DNA sequence: TGTGCCAGCACCCCCCGCGGGGGGATCTATGGCTACACCTTC.

The gene calls are TRBV18 and TRBJ2-1; the D is unclear. Germline V gene lookup returns CDR1 KGHSH and CDR2 LQKENI. CDR3 length: 14 amino acids. With 2 bases removed from V and 8 bases from J, the gap between germline ends came to 13 bases. CDR3 DNA: TGTGCCAGCTCACCAATAACTTCCGCCCATGAGCAGTTCTTC. It is translated as CASSPITSAHEQFF.

The chain couples TRBV15 to TRBJ1-2; D is uncertain. The CDR3 runs to 14 residues. Germline V gene sequence: CDR1 LNHNV, CDR2 YYDKDF (reference sequence). The germline V and J ends were trimmed by 5 bases and 7 bases, with 17 bases remaining between them. CDR3 DNA sequence: TGTGCCACCAGCCCGAGGCGAGGGTTCGGTGGCTACACCTTC. Its translation is CATSPRRGFGGYTF.

The chain joins TRBV7-3 to TRBJ2-5, with D possibly TRBD1 on 6 matching bases. There are 15 residues in the CDR3. Germline loops: CDR1 SGHTA, CDR2 FQGTGA. Trimming took 2 bases from V and 3 from J, leaving 13 bases between them. CDR3 protein: CASSLEGAGEETQYF. For the CDR3, the DNA is TGTGCCAGCAGCTTAGAGGGTGCAGGGGAAGAGACCCAGTACTTC.

This clonotype has more than one count but fewer than ten. The chain uses TRBV18 and TRBJ1-2; D gene unclear. The CDR3 is 15 amino acids. CDR1 and CDR2 (germline): KGHSH, LQKENI. V was pared by 2 bases and J by 2 bases, with 12 bases between. This CDR3 is CASSPTEQPNYGYTF. The CDR3 DNA is TGTGCCAGCTCACCAACGGAACAGCCAAACTATGGCTACACCTTC.

This clonotype was seen many times. The chain employs TRBV2 and TRBJ1-1, with D possibly matching TRBD1 (5 bases). The germline V gene has CDR1 SNHLY and CDR2 FYNNEI. Between the trimmed V and J ends, which lost 4 bases and 1 base, there was a span of 7 bases. The CDR3 sequence is 13 residues long. The CDR3 DNA reads TGTGCCAGCAGTGCCGACAGGAACACTGAAGCTTTCTTT. This codes for CASSADRNTEAFF.

This clonotype was counted many times. The chain links TRBV28 to TRBJ2-1; 7 bases map to TRBD1. Germline-derived CDR1 and CDR2 are MDHEN and SYDVKM. This CDR3 contains 22 residues. The junction had 28 bases not matched to a gene; V was cut back by 4 bases and J by 4 bases. The chain's CDR3 is CASSSKAPNTNQQGLRYNEQFF. The CDR3 region has the DNA TGTGCCAGCAGTTCAAAAGCACCAAATACAAACCAACAGGGGTTAAGATACAATGAGCAGTTCTTC.